This T cell receptor (beta chain) stems from a study of vaccination and CD4 T cells after COVID-19. Treatment: approximately 9-day PBMC culture with coronavirus spike peptide pools or control peptides (ViraFEST assay). Sequencing of DNA taken from cultured CD4+ T cells relied on the Oncomine TCR Beta short-read assay. TCRdb analysed the PCR reads with MiXCR anew, one entry per CDR3 protein. The sample has roughly 14,000 distinct CDR3 sequences, roughly 61% seen once. A word on this clonotype: Its antigen is undetermined.

The germline gives CDR1 MNHEY, CDR2 SVGAGI. The CDR3 has 14 residues. Between the trimmed V and J ends, which lost 2 bases and 0 bases, there was a span of 8 bases. The rearrangement uses TRBV6-5 and TRBJ2-7, with a weak D call TRBD1 (6 bases). The sequenced sample was CD4+ T cells from blood, cultured in vitro. The source is a human donor who had recovered from COVID-19. The CDR3 loop is CASSYLTGSYEQYF. CDR3 DNA: TGTGCCAGCAGTTACCTGACAGGCTCCTACGAGCAGTACTTC.